The sample holds one count of the clone carrying this T cell receptor (beta chain). Its cognate antigen is unknown. PCR employed 60 Vbeta and 13 Jbeta primers. Measured with immunoSEQ multiplex PCR; TCRdb has only the in-frame clones, and not every one. The profile covers 120,000 to 150,000 clones, with about 73% appearing a single time and 2.5% to 3.5% taken by the ten largest. The entry originates in a study of cytomegalovirus exposure and HLA in healthy donors. Each donor's status was that of a healthy bone marrow donor. There are 14 residues in the CDR3. CDR1 is SGHRS and CDR2 is YFSETQ in the germline V gene. Trimming left V 3 bases short and J 0 bases short, with 9 bases between. Overall study results and limits: The classifier reportedly diagnosed cytomegalovirus status with high specificity and sensitivity.

The gene calls are TRBV5-1 and TRBJ2-5, with D unclear. This TCR derives from a middle-aged man in good health and CMV-seropositive. The sequencing input was PBMCs. CDR3 region: CASSSGRDQETQYF. The CDR3 region has the DNA TGCGCCAGCAGCTCTGGTCGGGACCAAGAGACCCAGTACTTC.